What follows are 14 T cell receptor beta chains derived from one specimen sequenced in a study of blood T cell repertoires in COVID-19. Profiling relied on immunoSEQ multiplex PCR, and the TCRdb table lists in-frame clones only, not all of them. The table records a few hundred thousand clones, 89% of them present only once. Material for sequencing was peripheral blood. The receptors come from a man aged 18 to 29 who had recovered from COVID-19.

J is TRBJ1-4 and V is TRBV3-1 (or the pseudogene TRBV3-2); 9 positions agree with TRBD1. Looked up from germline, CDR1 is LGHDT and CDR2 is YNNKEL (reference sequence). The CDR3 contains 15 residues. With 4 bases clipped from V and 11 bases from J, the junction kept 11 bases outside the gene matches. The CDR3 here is CASSPAPTGGGKLFF. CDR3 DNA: TGTGCCAGCAGCCCAGCCCCGACAGGGGGAGGGAAACTGTTTTTT.

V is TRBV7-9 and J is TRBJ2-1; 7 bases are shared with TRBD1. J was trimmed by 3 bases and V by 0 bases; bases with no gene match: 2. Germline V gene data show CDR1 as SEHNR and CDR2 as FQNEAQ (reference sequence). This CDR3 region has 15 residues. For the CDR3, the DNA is TGTGCCAGCAGCTTAGCCGGGACAGTCTACAATGAGCAGTTCTTC. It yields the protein CASSLAGTVYNEQFF.

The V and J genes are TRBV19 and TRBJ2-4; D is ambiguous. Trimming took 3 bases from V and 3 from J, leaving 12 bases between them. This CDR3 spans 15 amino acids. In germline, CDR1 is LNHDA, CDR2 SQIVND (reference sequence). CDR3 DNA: TGTGCCAGTAGTATTGGGCCCTCGAGCAAAAACATTCAGTACTTC. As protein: CASSIGPSSKNIQYF. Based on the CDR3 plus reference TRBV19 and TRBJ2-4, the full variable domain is DGGITQSPKYLFRKEGQNVTLSCEQNLNHDAMYWYRQDPGQGLRLIYYSQIVNDFQKGDIAEGYSVSREKKESFPLTVTSAQKNPTAFYLCASSIGPSSKNIQYFGAGTRLSVL.

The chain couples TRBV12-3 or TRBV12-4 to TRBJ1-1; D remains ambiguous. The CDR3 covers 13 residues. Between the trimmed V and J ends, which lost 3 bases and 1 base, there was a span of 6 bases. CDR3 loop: CASSFRRNTEAFF. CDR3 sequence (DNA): TGTGCCAGCAGTTTCAGGCGGAACACTGAAGCTTTCTTT.

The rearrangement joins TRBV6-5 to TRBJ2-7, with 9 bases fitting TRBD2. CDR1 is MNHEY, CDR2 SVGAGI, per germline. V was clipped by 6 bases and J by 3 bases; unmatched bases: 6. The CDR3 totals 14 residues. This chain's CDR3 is CASSSGLAGYEQYF. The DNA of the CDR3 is TGTGCCAGCAGCTCGGGACTAGCAGGCTACGAGCAGTACTTC.

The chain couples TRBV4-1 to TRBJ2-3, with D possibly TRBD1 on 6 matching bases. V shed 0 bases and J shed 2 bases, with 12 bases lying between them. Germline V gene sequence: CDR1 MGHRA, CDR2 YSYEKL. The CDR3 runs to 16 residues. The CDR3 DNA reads TGCGCCAGCAGCCAAGAACAGGGACCATCCACAGATACGCAGTATTTT. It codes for CASSQEQGPSTDTQYF.

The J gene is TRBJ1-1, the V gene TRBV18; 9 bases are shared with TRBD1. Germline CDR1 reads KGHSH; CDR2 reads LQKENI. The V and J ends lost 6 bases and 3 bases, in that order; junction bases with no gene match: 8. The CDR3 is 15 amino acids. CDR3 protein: CASSFGTGTYTEAFF. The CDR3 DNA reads TGTGCCAGCTCTTTCGGGACAGGGACTTACACTGAAGCTTTCTTT.

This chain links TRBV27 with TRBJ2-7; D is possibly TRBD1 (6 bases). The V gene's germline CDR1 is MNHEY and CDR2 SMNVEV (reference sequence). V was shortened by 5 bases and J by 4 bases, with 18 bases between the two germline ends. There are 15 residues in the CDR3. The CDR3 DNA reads TGTGCCAGCAGTGTGACAGGTCGGAGACTTTACGAGCAGTACTTC. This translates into CASSVTGRRLYEQYF.

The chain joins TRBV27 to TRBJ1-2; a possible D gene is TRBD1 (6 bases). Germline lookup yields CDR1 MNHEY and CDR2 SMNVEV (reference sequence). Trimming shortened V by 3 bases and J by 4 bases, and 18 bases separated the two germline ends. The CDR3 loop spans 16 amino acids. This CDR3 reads CASSFGPGGAGYGYTF. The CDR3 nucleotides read TGTGCCAGCAGTTTTGGCCCGGGGGGCGCGGGCTATGGCTACACCTTC.

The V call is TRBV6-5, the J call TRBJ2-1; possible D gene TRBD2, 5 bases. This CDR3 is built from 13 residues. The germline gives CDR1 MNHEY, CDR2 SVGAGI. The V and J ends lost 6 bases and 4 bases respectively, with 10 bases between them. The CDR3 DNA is TGTGCCAGCAGACTAGGGTTATACAATGAGCAGTTCTTC. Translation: CASRLGLYNEQFF.

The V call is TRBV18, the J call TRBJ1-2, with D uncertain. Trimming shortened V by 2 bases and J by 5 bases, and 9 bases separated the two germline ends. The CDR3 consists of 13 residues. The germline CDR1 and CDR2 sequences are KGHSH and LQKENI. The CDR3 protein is CASSPDGNYGYTF. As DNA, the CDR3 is TGTGCCAGCTCACCAGACGGGAATTATGGCTACACCTTC. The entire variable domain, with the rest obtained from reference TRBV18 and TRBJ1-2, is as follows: NAGVMQNPRHLVRRRGQEARLRCSPMKGHSHVYWYRQLPEEGLKFMVYLQKENIIDESGMPKERFSAEFPKEGPSILRIQQVVRGDSAAYFCASSPDGNYGYTFGSGTRLTVV.

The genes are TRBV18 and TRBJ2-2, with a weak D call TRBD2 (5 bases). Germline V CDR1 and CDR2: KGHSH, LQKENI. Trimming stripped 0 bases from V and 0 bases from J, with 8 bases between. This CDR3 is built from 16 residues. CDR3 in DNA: TGTGCCAGCTCACCACCGAGACTACCGAACACCGGGGAGCTGTTTTTT. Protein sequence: CASSPPRLPNTGELFF.

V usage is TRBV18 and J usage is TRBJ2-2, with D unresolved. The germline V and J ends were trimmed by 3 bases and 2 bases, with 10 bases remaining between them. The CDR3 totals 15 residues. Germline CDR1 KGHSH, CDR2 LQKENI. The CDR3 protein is CASSPLQANTGELFF. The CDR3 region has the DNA TGTGCCAGCTCACCCTTGCAAGCCAACACCGGGGAGCTGTTTTTT. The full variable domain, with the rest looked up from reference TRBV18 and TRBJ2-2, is NAGVMQNPRHLVRRRGQEARLRCSPMKGHSHVYWYRQLPEEGLKFMVYLQKENIIDESGMPKERFSAEFPKEGPSILRIQQVVRGDSAAYFCASSPLQANTGELFFGEGSRLTVL.

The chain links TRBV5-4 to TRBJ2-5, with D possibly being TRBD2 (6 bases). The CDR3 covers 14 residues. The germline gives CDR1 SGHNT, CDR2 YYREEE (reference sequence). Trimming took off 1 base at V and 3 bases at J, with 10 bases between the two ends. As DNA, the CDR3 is TGTGCCAGCAGCTTGCTAGCGCCCAAAGAGACCCAGTACTTC. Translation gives CASSLLAPKETQYF.